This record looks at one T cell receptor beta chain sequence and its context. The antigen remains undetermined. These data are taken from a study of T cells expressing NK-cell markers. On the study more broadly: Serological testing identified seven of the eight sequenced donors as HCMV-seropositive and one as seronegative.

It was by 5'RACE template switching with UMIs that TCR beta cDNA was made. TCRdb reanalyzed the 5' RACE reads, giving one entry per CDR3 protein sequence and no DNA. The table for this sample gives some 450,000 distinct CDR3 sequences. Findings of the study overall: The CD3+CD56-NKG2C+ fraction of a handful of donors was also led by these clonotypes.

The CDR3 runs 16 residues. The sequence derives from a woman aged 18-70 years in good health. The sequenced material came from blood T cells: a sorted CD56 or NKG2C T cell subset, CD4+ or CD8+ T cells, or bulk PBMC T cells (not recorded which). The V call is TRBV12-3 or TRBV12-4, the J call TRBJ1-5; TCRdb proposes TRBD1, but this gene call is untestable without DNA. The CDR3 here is CASSYNLTGIGQPQHF.